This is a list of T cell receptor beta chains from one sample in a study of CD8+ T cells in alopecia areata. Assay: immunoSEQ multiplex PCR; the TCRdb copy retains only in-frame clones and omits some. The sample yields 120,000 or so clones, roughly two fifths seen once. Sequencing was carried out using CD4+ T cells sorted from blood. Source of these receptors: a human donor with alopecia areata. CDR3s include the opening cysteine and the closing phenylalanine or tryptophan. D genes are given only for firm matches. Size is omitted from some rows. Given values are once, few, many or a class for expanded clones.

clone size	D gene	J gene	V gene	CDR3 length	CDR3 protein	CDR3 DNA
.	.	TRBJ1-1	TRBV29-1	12	CSVERGYTEAFF	TGCAGCGTTGAACGAGGGTACACTGAAGCTTTCTTT
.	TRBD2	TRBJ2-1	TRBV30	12	CAWSVPAGQQFF	TGTGCCTGGAGTGTACCAGCGGGACAGCAGTTCTTC
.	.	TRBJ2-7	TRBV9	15	CASSVVPGRNYEQYF	TGTGCCAGCAGCGTAGTACCGGGACGTAACTACGAGCAGTACTTC
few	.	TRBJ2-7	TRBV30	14	CAWTVLTKRNEQYF	TGTGCTTGGACCGTCCTTACCAAGAGGAACGAGCAGTACTTC
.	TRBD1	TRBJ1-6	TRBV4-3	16	CASSQGTGGVSGPLHF	TGCGCCAGCAGCCAAGGGACAGGAGGGGTTAGTGGACCCCTCCACTTT
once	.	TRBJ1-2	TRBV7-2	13	CASTKGRNYGYTF	TGTGCCAGCACGAAGGGACGGAACTATGGCTACACCTTC
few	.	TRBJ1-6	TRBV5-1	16	CASSLDRASYNSPLHF	TGCGCCAGCAGCTTGGATAGGGCCTCCTATAATTCACCCCTCCACTTT
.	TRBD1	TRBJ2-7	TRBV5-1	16	CASSNGLGQLSYEQYF	TGCGCCAGCAGCAATGGGTTGGGACAGCTTTCCTACGAGCAGTACTTC
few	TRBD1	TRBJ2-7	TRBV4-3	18	CASSQEKGRQGWIWEQYF	TGCGCCAGCAGCCAAGAAAAGGGCCGACAGGGGTGGATTTGGGAGCAGTACTTC
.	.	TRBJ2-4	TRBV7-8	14	CASTDQGAKNIQYF	TGTGCCAGCACCGACCAGGGGGCCAAAAACATTCAGTACTTC
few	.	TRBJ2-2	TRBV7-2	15	CASSPSGQYTGELFF	TGTGCCAGCAGCCCAAGCGGACAGTACACCGGGGAGCTGTTTTTT
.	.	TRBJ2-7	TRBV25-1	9	CASSGGQYF	TGTGCCAGCAGTGGTGGGCAGTACTTC
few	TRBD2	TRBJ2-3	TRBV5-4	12	CATGTSGNTQYF	TGTGCCACCGGGACTAGCGGAAATACGCAGTATTTT
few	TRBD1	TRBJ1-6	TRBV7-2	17	CASSPRTGGSYNSPLHF	TGTGCCAGCAGCCCACGGACAGGGGGCTCCTATAATTCACCCCTCCACTTT
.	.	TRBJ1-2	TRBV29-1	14	CSVEKGRGIYGYTF	TGCAGCGTTGAGAAGGGCAGGGGCATCTATGGCTACACCTTC
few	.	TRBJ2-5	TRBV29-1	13	CSVEFERRTTQYF	TGCAGCGTTGAATTCGAAAGGAGGACGACCCAGTACTTC
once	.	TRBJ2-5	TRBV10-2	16	CASSGTAGTIRETQYF	TGCGCCAGCAGTGGGACCGCCGGGACCATCCGGGAGACCCAGTACTTC
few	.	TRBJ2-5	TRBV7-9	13	CASSLQAQETQYF	TGTGCCAGCAGCTTACAGGCCCAAGAGACCCAGTACTTC
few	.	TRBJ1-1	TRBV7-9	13	CASSLEDLTEAFF	TGTGCCAGCAGCTTAGAGGACCTCACTGAAGCTTTCTTT
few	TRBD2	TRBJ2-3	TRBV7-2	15	CASSFTSGGANTQYF	TGTGCCAGCAGCTTTACTAGCGGGGGGGCCAATACGCAGTATTTT
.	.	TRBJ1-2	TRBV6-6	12	CASSYDTYGYTF	TGTGCCAGCAGTTACGACACCTATGGCTACACCTTC
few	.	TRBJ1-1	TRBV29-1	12	CSVRVDGTEAFF	TGCAGCGTTCGTGTGGACGGCACTGAAGCTTTCTTT
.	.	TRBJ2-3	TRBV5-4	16	CASSFLQGRGTDTQYF	TGTGCCAGCAGCTTCTTACAGGGTAGGGGCACAGATACGCAGTATTTT
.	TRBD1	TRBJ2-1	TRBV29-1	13	CSVELGGFHEQFF	TGCAGCGTTGAACTAGGGGGCTTTCATGAGCAGTTCTTC
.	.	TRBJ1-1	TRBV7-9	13	CASSPTMNTEAFF	TGTGCCAGCAGCCCTACTATGAACACTGAAGCTTTCTTT
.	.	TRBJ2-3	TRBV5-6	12	CASSADLDTQYF	TGTGCCAGCAGTGCCGACCTAGATACGCAGTATTTT
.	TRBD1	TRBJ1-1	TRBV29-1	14	CSGQNRGLVTEAFF	TGCAGCGGACAAAACAGGGGGCTCGTCACTGAAGCTTTCTTT
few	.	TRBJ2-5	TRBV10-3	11	CAISDRETQYF	TGTGCCATCAGTGATCGGGAGACCCAGTACTTC
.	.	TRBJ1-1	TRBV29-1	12	CSVDYGSTEAFF	TGCAGCGTTGATTATGGCTCTACTGAAGCTTTCTTT
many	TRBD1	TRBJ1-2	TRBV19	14	CASHRQGKNYGYTF	TGTGCCAGTCACAGACAGGGGAAGAACTATGGCTACACCTTC
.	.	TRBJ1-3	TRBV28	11	CASYGGNTIYF	TGTGCCAGTTACGGCGGAAACACCATATATTTT
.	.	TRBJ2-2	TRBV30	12	CAWSRGPGELFF	TGTGCCTGGAGTAGGGGCCCCGGGGAGCTGTTTTTT
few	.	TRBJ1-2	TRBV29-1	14	CSVVEGSNLGGYTF	TGCAGCGTTGTTGAAGGGTCGAACCTGGGCGGCTACACCTTC
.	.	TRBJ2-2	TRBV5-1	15	CASSLSTANTGELFF	TGCGCCAGCAGCTTGTCAACAGCAAACACCGGGGAGCTGTTTTTT
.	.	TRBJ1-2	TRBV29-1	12	CSVESTVYGYTF	TGCAGCGTTGAATCGACGGTCTATGGCTACACCTTC
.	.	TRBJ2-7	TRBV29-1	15	CSVEVGASASNEQYF	TGCAGCGTAGAGGTGGGGGCCTCGGCGTCGAACGAGCAGTACTTC
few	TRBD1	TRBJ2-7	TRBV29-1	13	CSAGTGVSYEQYF	TGCAGCGCCGGGACAGGGGTCTCCTACGAGCAGTACTTC
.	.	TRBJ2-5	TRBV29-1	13	CSARGGEKETQYF	TGCAGCGCCCGTGGGGGCGAGAAAGAGACCCAGTACTTC
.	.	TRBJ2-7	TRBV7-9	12	CASSQQVLEQYF	TGTGCCAGCAGTCAACAGGTTCTCGAGCAGTACTTC
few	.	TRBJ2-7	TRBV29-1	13	CSVKQDAGYEQYF	TGCAGCGTAAAACAGGACGCGGGCTACGAGCAGTACTTC
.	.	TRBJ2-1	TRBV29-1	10	CSVEEEEQFF	TGCAGCGTTGAAGAAGAGGAGCAGTTCTTC
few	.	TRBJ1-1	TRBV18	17	CASSPPRGNSRDSEAFF	TGTGCCAGCTCACCACCGAGGGGAAACAGCCGGGATTCTGAAGCTTTCTTT
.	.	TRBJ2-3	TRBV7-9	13	CASSFGGVDTQYF	TGTGCCAGCAGCTTTGGCGGCGTGGATACGCAGTATTTT
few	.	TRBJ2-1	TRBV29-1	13	CSVERSSYNEQFF	TGCAGCGTCGAGCGGAGCTCCTACAATGAGCAGTTCTTC
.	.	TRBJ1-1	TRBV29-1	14	CSVHLGNVNTEAFF	TGCAGCGTTCATTTAGGAAATGTCAACACTGAAGCTTTCTTT
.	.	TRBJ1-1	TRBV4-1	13	CASSQDRRTEAFF	TGCGCCAGCAGCCAGGATCGGAGGACTGAAGCTTTCTTT
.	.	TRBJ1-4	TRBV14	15	CASSLYRSGNEKLFF	TGTGCCAGCAGCCTTTACAGGTCGGGGAATGAAAAACTGTTTTTT